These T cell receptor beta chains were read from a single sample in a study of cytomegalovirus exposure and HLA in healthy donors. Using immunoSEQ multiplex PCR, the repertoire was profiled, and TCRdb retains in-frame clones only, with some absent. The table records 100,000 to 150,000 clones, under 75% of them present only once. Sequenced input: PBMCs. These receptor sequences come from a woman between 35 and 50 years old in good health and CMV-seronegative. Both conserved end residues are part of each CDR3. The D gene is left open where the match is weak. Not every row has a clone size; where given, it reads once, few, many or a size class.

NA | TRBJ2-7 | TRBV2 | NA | TGTGCCAGCAATGGACAGTCCTACGAGCAGTACTTC | CASNGQSYEQYF
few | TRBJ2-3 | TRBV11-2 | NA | TGTGCCAGCAGCACTCTCGGGGGCACAGATACGCAGTATTTT | CASSTLGGTDTQYF
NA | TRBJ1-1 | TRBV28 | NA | TGTGCCAGCAGTAACTTACTAGGCGATGGCGACACTGAAGCTTTCTTT | CASSNLLGDGDTEAFF
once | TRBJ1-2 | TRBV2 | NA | TGTGCCAGCAGTTACAGATATGGCTACACCTTC | CASSYRYGYTF
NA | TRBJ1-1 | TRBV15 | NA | TGTGCCACCAGCAGAGAGGGGGGACGGTCCTCTGAAGCTTTCTTT | CATSREGGRSSEAFF
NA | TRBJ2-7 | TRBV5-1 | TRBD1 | TGCGCCAGCAGACAAACCCCGGGACAGGAAGGGTACGGGCAGTACTTC | CASRQTPGQEGYGQYF
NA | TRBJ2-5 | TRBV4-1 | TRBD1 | TGCGCCAGCAGCCAATTGGGACAGGGCCAAGAGACCCAGTACTTC | CASSQLGQGQETQYF
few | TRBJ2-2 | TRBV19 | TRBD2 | TGTGCCAGTAGTATACGGGCGGGAGTTACCGGGGAGCTGTTTTTT | CASSIRAGVTGELFF
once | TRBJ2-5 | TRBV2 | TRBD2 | TGTGCCAGCAGATTAGCGGGTGAGACCCAGTACTTC | CASRLAGETQYF
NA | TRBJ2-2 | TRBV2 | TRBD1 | TGTGCCAGCGGAGACAGGGGGGGGACGAACACCGGGGAGCTGTTTTTT | CASGDRGGTNTGELFF
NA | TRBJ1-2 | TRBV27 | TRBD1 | TGTGCCAGCAGTTCGGACAGGGGGGACGGCTACACCTTC | CASSSDRGDGYTF
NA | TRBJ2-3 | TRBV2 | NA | TGTGCCAGCACCTTACAGGGTGGTCCCACAGATACGCAGTATTTT | CASTLQGGPTDTQYF
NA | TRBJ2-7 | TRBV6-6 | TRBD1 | TGTGCCAGCAGTCCTCGCCGGGACAGGGCCCCCTACGAGCAGTACTTC | CASSPRRDRAPYEQYF
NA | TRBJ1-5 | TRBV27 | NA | TGTGCCAGCAGTTTCCAGGGTAATCAGCCCCAGCATTTT | CASSFQGNQPQHF
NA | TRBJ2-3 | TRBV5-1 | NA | TGCGCCAGCAGCTTGGCAGACCAGGGCACAGATACGCAGTATTTT | CASSLADQGTDTQYF
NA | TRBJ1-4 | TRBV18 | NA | TGTGCCAGCTCACAAGCGTCGACTGATGAAAAACTGTTTTTT | CASSQASTDEKLFF
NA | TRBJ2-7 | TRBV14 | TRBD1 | TGTGCCAGCAGCCAATACGGACAGGGTGACGACGAGCAGTACTTC | CASSQYGQGDDEQYF
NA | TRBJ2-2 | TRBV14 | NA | TGTGCCAGCAGCCAACTCCGGGACACCGGGGAGCTGTTTTTT | CASSQLRDTGELFF
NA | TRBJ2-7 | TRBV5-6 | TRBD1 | TGTGCCAGCAGCTTGGTTCTCGGACAGGGGAGCTACGAGCAGTACTTC | CASSLVLGQGSYEQYF
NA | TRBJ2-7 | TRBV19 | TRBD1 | TGTGCCAGTAGTAAAGGACATGATTGGACAGGGCCTTCCATGGAGCAGTACTTC | CASSKGHDWTGPSMEQYF
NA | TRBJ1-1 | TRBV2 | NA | TGTGCCAGCAGTGAATGGGCAGGGGCTGAAGCTTTCTTT | CASSEWAGAEAFF
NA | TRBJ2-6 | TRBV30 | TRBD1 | TGTGCCTGGAGTGTAGACAGGGGCGGCTCTGGGGCCAACGTCCTGACTTTC | CAWSVDRGGSGANVLTF
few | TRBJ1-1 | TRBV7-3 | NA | TGTGCCAGCAGACAAAAGCCAGGGACTGAAGCTTTCTTT | CASRQKPGTEAFF
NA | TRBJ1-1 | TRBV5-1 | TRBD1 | TGCGCCAGCAGCTCGGGACAGGGTGAAGCTTTCTTT | CASSSGQGEAFF
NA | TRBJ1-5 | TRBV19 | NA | TGTGCCAGTCATCAGGGCGCCAGCAATCAGCCCCAGCATTTT | CASHQGASNQPQHF
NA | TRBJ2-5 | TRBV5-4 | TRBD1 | TGTGCCAGCAGCTTAGAGCCGGGACAGGGAGAGACCCAGTACTTC | CASSLEPGQGETQYF
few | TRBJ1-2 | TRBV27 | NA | TGTGCCAGCAGTTCGGAGCCTTCCGGGACAACCAATGGCTACACCTTC | CASSSEPSGTTNGYTF
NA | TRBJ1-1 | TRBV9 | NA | TGTGCCAGCAGCGTAGACAGACAAATGAACACTGAAGCTTTCTTT | CASSVDRQMNTEAFF
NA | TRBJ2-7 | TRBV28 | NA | TGTGCCAGCAGCCTCGTCGTGTACGAGCAGTACTTC | CASSLVVYEQYF
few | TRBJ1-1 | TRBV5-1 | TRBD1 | TGCGCCAGCAGAATCGGACAGGGCCCAGAAGCTTTCTTT | CASRIGQGPEAFF
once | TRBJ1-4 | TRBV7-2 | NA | TGTGCCAGCAGCCCCCGGACCCGGGAGGAAAAACTGTTTTTT | CASSPRTREEKLFF
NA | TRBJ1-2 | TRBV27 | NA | TGTGCCAGCGGGCAAGACTATGGCTACACCTTC | CASGQDYGYTF
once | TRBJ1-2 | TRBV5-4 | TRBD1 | TGTGCCAGCAGCTACAATGACAGGGGGCTTAACTATGGCTACACCTTC | CASSYNDRGLNYGYTF
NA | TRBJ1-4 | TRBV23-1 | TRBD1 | TGCGCCAGCAGTCACCCCGACAGGGGGCTTCCTGAAAAACTGTTTTTT | CASSHPDRGLPEKLFF
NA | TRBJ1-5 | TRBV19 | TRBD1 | TGTGCCAGTAGTATAGAAGGGACAGGGCCCCGCCTTCTAAATCAGCCCCAGCATTTT | CASSIEGTGPRLLNQPQHF
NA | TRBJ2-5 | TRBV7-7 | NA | TGTGCCAGCGGGCGGGGAGAGACCCAGTACTTC | CASGRGETQYF
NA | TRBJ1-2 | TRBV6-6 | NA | TGTGCCAGCAGTTACTCGTCCCAGAACTATGGCTACACCTTC | CASSYSSQNYGYTF
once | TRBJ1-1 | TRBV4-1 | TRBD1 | TGCGCCAGCAGCCCCATCGGAGACAGGGGGGCTTTCTTT | CASSPIGDRGAFF
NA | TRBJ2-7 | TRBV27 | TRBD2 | TGTGCCAGCAGTACGGGACTAGCGGGTTACGAGCAGTACTTC | CASSTGLAGYEQYF
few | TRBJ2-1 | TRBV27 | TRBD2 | TGTGCCAGCAGTGTATTAGCGGGGGGCCTTTCCTACAATGAGCAGTTCTTC | CASSVLAGGLSYNEQFF
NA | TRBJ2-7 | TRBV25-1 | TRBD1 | TGTGCCAGCAGTGAGGGGACAGCTTTTTCCTACGAGCAGTACTTC | CASSEGTAFSYEQYF
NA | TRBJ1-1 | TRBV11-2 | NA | TGTGCCAGCAGCTTACCCTTCGAGGGAAAGACTGAAGCTTTCTTT | CASSLPFEGKTEAFF
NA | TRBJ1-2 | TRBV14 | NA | TGTGCCAGCAGCCAAGTTGGAGTGGCGAACTATGGCTACACCTTC | CASSQVGVANYGYTF